Each of the 31 T cell receptor beta chains below was sequenced from the same sample in a study of OX40 agonist ivuxolimab in advanced cancers. Data came from immunoSEQ multiplex PCR; TCRdb stores just in-frame clones and leaves some out. The data contain fewer than 80,000 clones, roughly 88% of them singletons. Here the sequenced sample was CD4+ or CD8+ T cells sorted from blood, taken in a trial of the OX40 agonist ivuxolimab. These receptors were obtained from an adult with an advanced solid tumor such as melanoma, head and neck, liver or kidney cancer.

This clone came up a few times. The J gene is TRBJ2-3, the V gene TRBV18, with TRBD2 matching 9 bases. Germline V gives CDR1 KGHSH, CDR2 LQKENI. The CDR3 is made up of 15 amino acids. Trimming cost V 2 bases and J 3 bases; bases outside gene matches: 3. This chain's CDR3 is CASSPGLAGTDTQYF. In nucleotides, the CDR3 is TGTGCCAGCTCACCAGGGCTAGCGGGGACAGATACGCAGTATTTT.

The rearrangement links TRBV5-6 to TRBJ1-1, with TRBD1 as a possible D gene (5 bases). Trimming took 3 bases from V and 11 from J, leaving 14 bases between them. The CDR3 has 12 residues. The germline V gene encodes CDR1 SGHDT and CDR2 YYEEEE. CDR3 protein: CASSSTGAWAFF. In DNA, the CDR3 is TGTGCCAGCAGCTCAACCGGGGCTTGGGCTTTCTTT.

The chain has TRBV18 and TRBJ2-2; a possible D gene is TRBD1 (6 bases). V shed 2 bases and J shed 6 bases, with 16 bases lying between them. The CDR3 extends over 16 amino acids. In germline, CDR1 is KGHSH, CDR2 LQKENI. In DNA, the CDR3 is TGTGCCAGCTCACCATCCTCAGGGGTGTATTCCGGGGAGCTGTTTTTT. Protein product: CASSPSSGVYSGELFF.

This clone was counted a single time. In nucleotides, the CDR3 is TGTGCCATCAAGGAGGGGAACAATTCACCCCTCCACTTT. It encodes CAIKEGNNSPLHF. The rearrangement joins TRBV10-3 to TRBJ1-6; a weak D match, TRBD1 (5 bases). V was clipped by 7 bases and J by 7 bases, with 11 bases between them. The CDR3 is 13 residues long. Germline CDR1 ENHRY, CDR2 SYGVKD.

This chain uses TRBV5-1 with TRBJ2-7, with unresolved D. Germline V gene sequence: CDR1 SGHRS, CDR2 YFSETQ. This CDR3 contains 15 residues. Trimming cost V 0 bases and J 1 base, with 11 bases left between them. CDR3 in DNA: TGCGCCAGCAGCTTGGCCGGGTCAAATTCCTACGAGCAGTACTTC. As protein: CASSLAGSNSYEQYF.

This clone occurred once. V gene TRBV6-5 combines with J gene TRBJ1-6, with D unclear. The length of the CDR3 is 14 residues. Germline assignment: CDR1 MNHEY and CDR2 SVGAGI. The germline V and J ends were trimmed by 8 bases and 0 bases, with 8 bases remaining between them. This CDR3 is CASRESSYNSPLHF. CDR3 DNA: TGTGCCAGCCGGGAAAGCTCCTATAATTCACCCCTCCACTTT.

This clone was seen more than once but under ten times. The chain uses TRBV15 and TRBJ1-2; possible D gene TRBD1, 5 bases. Trimming took off 1 base at V and 4 bases at J, with 19 bases between the two ends. CDR1 and CDR2 from the germline V gene are LNHNV and YYDKDF (reference sequence). The CDR3 has 17 residues. CDR3 DNA: TGTGCCACCAGCAGAGGCGGTTCAGGGTCTAGTGGCTATGGCTACACCTTC. As protein: CATSRGGSGSSGYGYTF.

The rearrangement uses TRBV18 and TRBJ1-2; D gene unclear. The CDR3 is 13 residues long. CDR1 is KGHSH, CDR2 LQKENI, per germline. The V end lost 3 bases, the J end lost 4 bases, and 9 bases lay between the germline ends. DNA for the CDR3: TGTGCCAGCTCACCGGACGGACTCTATGGCTACACCTTC. It codes for CASSPDGLYGYTF.

The chain links TRBV29-1 to TRBJ1-2, with 9 bases that match TRBD1. The V gene end was trimmed by 4 bases and the J gene end by 7 bases; junction bases not matched to a gene: 10. CDR3 length: 14 residues. The germline gives CDR1 SQVTM, CDR2 ANQGSEA. Here the CDR3 reads CSVGARGTGSGYTF. In nucleotides, the CDR3 is TGCAGCGTTGGGGCAAGAGGGACAGGGTCTGGCTACACCTTC. The complete variable domain, with remaining parts taken from reference TRBV29-1 and TRBJ1-2, reads SAVISQKPSRDICQRGTSLTIQCQVDSQVTMMFWYRQQPGQSLTLIATANQGSEATYESGFVIDKFPISRPNLTFSTLTVSNMSPEDSSIYLCSVGARGTGSGYTFGSGTRLTVV.

The chain is built from TRBV10-3 and TRBJ2-1; 12 nucleotides agree with TRBD2. This CDR3 has 16 residues. Losses at the gene ends were 3 bases for V and 5 bases for J; bases not matched to a gene: 5. The germline gives CDR1 ENHRY, CDR2 SYGVKD. The CDR3 DNA sequence: TGTGCCATCAGTGAAGGTCGACTAGCGGGGGACAATGAGCAGTTCTTC. Translation: CAISEGRLAGDNEQFF.

The chain employs TRBV11-2 and TRBJ2-2, with a possible D match to TRBD2 (6 bases). Germline CDR1 and CDR2: SGHAT and FQNNGV. V was pared by 8 bases and J by 6 bases, with 22 bases between. This CDR3 has 16 amino acids. Here the CDR3 DNA reads TGTGCCAGCGAGCCCCGGGGAGGATCCGACCCCGGGGAGCTGTTTTTT. Residues: CASEPRGGSDPGELFF.

The chain employs TRBV2 and TRBJ2-5, with 7 positions matching TRBD2. The CDR3 length is 12 residues. With 8 bases clipped from V and 2 bases from J, the junction kept 2 bases outside the gene matches. In germline, CDR1 is SNHLY, CDR2 FYNNEI. In DNA form, the CDR3 reads TGTGCCAGCCGGGGGGATCAAGAGACCCAGTACTTC. Protein: CASRGDQETQYF.

The chain is built from TRBV7-2 and TRBJ1-5, with D possibly TRBD1 on 5 matching bases. The V end lost 4 bases, the J end lost 1 base, and 8 bases lay between the germline ends. The CDR3 totals 14 residues. Germline CDR1 SGHTA, CDR2 FQGNSA. The CDR3 is CASSSTASNQPQHF. The DNA of the CDR3 is TGTGCCAGCAGCTCGACAGCGAGCAATCAGCCCCAGCATTTT.

The gene calls are TRBV18 and TRBJ1-2, with 7 positions matching TRBD1. The CDR3 loop spans 13 amino acids. V lost 0 bases, J lost 8 bases, and 3 bases stayed unmatched. Germline V gene lookup returns CDR1 KGHSH and CDR2 LQKENI. The CDR3 spells CASSPPDRQGYTF. The CDR3 DNA reads as TGTGCCAGCTCACCACCGGACAGGCAGGGCTACACCTTC.

This clone has only a few counts. The rearrangement uses TRBV5-1 and TRBJ1-5; no firm D call. V shed 2 bases and J shed 4 bases, with 10 bases lying between them. CDR3 size: 14 residues. Looked up from germline, CDR1 is SGHRS and CDR2 is YFSETQ. CDR3 nucleotide sequence: TGCGCCAGCAGCTTCAGCGGCGAAAATCAGCCCCAGCATTTT. This translates into CASSFSGENQPQHF.

The table lists this clone with a count of one. This chain connects TRBV2 to TRBJ2-1; D could derive from TRBD1 or TRBD2 (5 bases each). Looked up from germline, CDR1 is SNHLY and CDR2 is FYNNEI. V shed 7 bases and J shed 6 bases, with 10 bases lying between them. The CDR3 length is 12 residues. The CDR3 sequence is CASIGAGNEQFF. The CDR3 bases are TGTGCCAGCATCGGGGCCGGCAATGAGCAGTTCTTC.

The chain combines TRBV2 with TRBJ2-2; TRBD1 matches 7 bases. Germline V gene lookup returns CDR1 SNHLY and CDR2 FYNNEI. After removal of 6 bases from V and 0 bases from J, the junction contained 4 bases not matched to a gene. The CDR3 contains 15 residues. CDR3 sequence (DNA): TGTGCCAGCAGGTCTGGGACAGCGAACACCGGGGAGCTGTTTTTT. Its translation: CASRSGTANTGELFF.

The chain is built from TRBV27 and TRBJ2-5; weak D call: TRBD2 (7 bases). The ends were cut back, 2 bases at V and 0 bases at J, with 10 bases in the middle. The CDR3 totals 15 residues. Germline lookup yields CDR1 MNHEY and CDR2 SMNVEV (reference sequence). CDR3 DNA: TGTGCCAGCAGTTTAATCGGGGGGCACCAAGAGACCCAGTACTTC. It translates to CASSLIGGHQETQYF.

V gene TRBV21-1 combines with J gene TRBJ1-4; TRBD1 is taken as the D call from the table, unchecked against the DNA. TRBV21-1 is reported as a pseudogene. This CDR3 contains 13 residues. The CDR3 nucleotides are TGTGCCAGCAGCAAACGGGACACCGAAAAACTGTTTTTT. Translation gives CASSKRDTEKLFF.

V and J are TRBV14 and TRBJ1-6, with D perhaps matching TRBD1 (6 bases). The length of the CDR3 is 17 residues. Trimming shortened V by 1 base and J by 3 bases, and 13 bases separated the two germline ends. The germline gives CDR1 SGHDN, CDR2 FVKESK. This CDR3 reads CASSQGGRGGYNSPLHF. The CDR3 nucleotides read TGTGCCAGCAGCCAAGGTGGCAGGGGCGGCTATAATTCACCCCTCCACTTT.

This rearrangement joins TRBV6-6 to TRBJ1-4; a possible D gene is TRBD1 (6 bases). The CDR3 is 15 residues long. The germline CDR1 and CDR2 sequences are MNHNY and SVGAGI (reference sequence). The V and J ends lost 6 bases and 3 bases respectively, with 14 bases between them. This CDR3 is CASRKGGRPNEKLFF. The CDR3 bases are TGTGCCAGCAGGAAGGGGGGGCGACCTAATGAAAAACTGTTTTTT.

The V and J genes are TRBV28 and TRBJ2-7; no clear D. CDR3 size: 14 residues. The germline CDR1 and CDR2 sequences are MDHEN and SYDVKM. V lost 5 bases and J 6 bases, leaving 17 bases between the germline ends. The CDR3 region is CASSPPGSPGEQYF. CDR3 nucleotide sequence: TGTGCCAGCAGTCCCCCCGGGTCGCCTGGCGAGCAGTACTTC.

The chain employs TRBV5-4 and TRBJ2-3, with 7 bases that match TRBD2. This CDR3 comprises 16 residues. CDR1 SGHNT and CDR2 YYREEE come from the germline V gene (reference sequence). The ends lost 2 bases at V and 0 bases at J; junction bases unmatched: 6. The CDR3 DNA reads TGTGCCAGCAGCTTCCAACGGGACTACAGCACAGATACGCAGTATTTT. It translates to CASSFQRDYSTDTQYF.

This chain joins TRBV2 and TRBJ2-2; TRBD1 might be the D (5 bases). The germline CDR1 and CDR2 sequences are SNHLY and FYNNEI. V lost 4 bases and J lost 6, with 15 bases in between. This CDR3 is 15 amino acids long. CDR3 DNA: TGTGCCAGCAGTGCGGCAGGGCTTGTCGCCGGGGAGCTGTTTTTT. As protein: CASSAAGLVAGELFF.

The gene calls are TRBV6-5 and TRBJ2-6; D not resolved. Trimming removed 4 bases at V and 2 bases at J, with 6 bases between. Germline V lookup: CDR1 MNHEY, CDR2 SVGAGI. This CDR3 has 14 amino acids. Here the CDR3 reads CASSFKAGANVLTF. DNA for the CDR3: TGTGCCAGCAGTTTCAAGGCTGGGGCCAACGTCCTGACTTTC.

V and J are TRBV5-6 and TRBJ1-1; D remains ambiguous. V lost 3 bases and J lost 2, with 17 bases in between. The CDR3 covers 16 residues. The germline gives CDR1 SGHDT, CDR2 YYEEEE. CDR3 amino acids: CASSSYLTRLNTEAFF. DNA of the CDR3: TGTGCCAGCAGCTCCTACTTGACGAGATTAAACACTGAAGCTTTCTTT.

The V and J genes are TRBV9 and TRBJ2-1; TRBD1 is a possible D gene (5 bases). The CDR3 sequence is 14 residues long. CDR1 and CDR2 (germline): SGDLS, YYNGEE. V was pared by 2 bases and J by 1 base, with 7 bases between. CDR3 in amino acids: CASSVGHSYNEQFF. The CDR3 nucleotides read TGTGCCAGCAGCGTGGGGCATTCCTACAATGAGCAGTTCTTC.

This clone has a handful of counts. The gene calls are TRBV5-1 and TRBJ1-1, with D possibly TRBD1 on 6 matching bases. The CDR3 consists of 12 residues. Germline CDR1 is SGHRS and CDR2 is YFSETQ. The V end was cut by 4 bases, the J end by 9 bases, with 13 bases between. This CDR3 is CASSQDSSQAFF. The DNA for the CDR3 is TGCGCCAGCAGCCAGGACAGTTCTCAAGCTTTCTTT. The full variable domain, completed using reference TRBV5-1 and TRBJ1-1, is KAGVTQTPRYLIKTRGQQVTLSCSPISGHRSVSWYQQTPGQGLQFLFEYFSETQRNKGNFPGRFSGRQFSNSRSEMNVSTLELGDSALYLCASSQDSSQAFFGQGTRLTVV.

This chain links TRBV7-9 with TRBJ1-1; D is uncertain. Per the germline V gene, CDR1 is SEHNR and CDR2 is FQNEAQ (reference sequence). The CDR3 runs 13 residues. V was clipped by 5 bases and J by 4 bases, with 11 bases between them. DNA for the CDR3: TGTGCCAGCAGCACAGAGGGAGGCACTGAAGCTTTCTTT. Translating it yields CASSTEGGTEAFF.

The genes are TRBV19 and TRBJ2-1, with 14 nucleotides matching TRBD2. This CDR3 spans 16 amino acids. V lost 5 bases to trimming and J lost 10 bases; unmatched junction nucleotides: 10. Germline V gives CDR1 LNHDA, CDR2 SQIVND (reference sequence). The CDR3 sequence: CASSLRLAGGPREQFF. The CDR3 nucleotides are TGTGCCAGTAGTTTACGACTAGCGGGGGGGCCTCGGGAGCAGTTCTTC. The whole variable domain, filled in from reference TRBV19 and TRBJ2-1, reads DGGITQSPKYLFRKEGQNVTLSCEQNLNHDAMYWYRQDPGQGLRLIYYSQIVNDFQKGDIAEGYSVSREKKESFPLTVTSAQKNPTAFYLCASSLRLAGGPREQFFGPGTRLTVL.

This chain connects TRBV18 to TRBJ1-2; 8 bases match TRBD1. After removal of 2 bases from V and 6 bases from J, the junction contained 5 bases not matched to a gene. This CDR3 spans 14 amino acids. Germline V gene data show CDR1 as KGHSH and CDR2 as LQKENI. In DNA, the CDR3 is TGTGCCAGCTCACCAGTGCAGGGGGCCAATGGCTACACCTTC. Translating it yields CASSPVQGANGYTF.